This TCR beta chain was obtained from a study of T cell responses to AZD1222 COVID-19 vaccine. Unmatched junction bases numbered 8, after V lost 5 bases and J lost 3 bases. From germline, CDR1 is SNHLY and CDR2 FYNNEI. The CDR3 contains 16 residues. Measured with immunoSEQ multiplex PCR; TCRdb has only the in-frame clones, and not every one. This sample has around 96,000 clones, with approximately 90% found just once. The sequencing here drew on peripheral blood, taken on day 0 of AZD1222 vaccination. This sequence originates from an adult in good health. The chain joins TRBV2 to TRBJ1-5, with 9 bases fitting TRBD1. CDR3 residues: CASSKQQGADNQPQHF. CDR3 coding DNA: TGTGCCAGCAGTAAGCAACAGGGGGCGGACAATCAGCCCCAGCATTTT.